Below, one T cell receptor (beta chain) is given with its context. In its sample, this clone was seen a few times. It has no known antigen specificity. No much larger clone is present one base from it, and per-base qualities are unavailable. Each collaborating institution followed its own protocols to collect whole blood in K2EDTA tubes. For TCRbeta analysis, collaborators shipped samples in one of three forms: frozen whole blood, isolated PBMCs, or DNA extracted from either of those sample types. The sample belongs to a study of blood T cell repertoires in COVID-19 (dated by TCRdb to the early 2020s). Study-level background: Samples covering the acute and convalescent phases of COVID-19 were provided by collaborators in the United States, Italy and Spain. The prospective study material was composed of cDNA or gDNA derived from T cells, B-cell-depleted T cells, or PBMCs. Subjects who had been exposed to COVID-19, were actively infected with it, or had recovered from it provided the deeply sampled blood TCRbeta repertoires that made up the dataset. A freely available public database, intended as a resource for researchers studying the immune response to SARS-CoV-2, is where the repertoires were released. Samples were obtained from the ongoing ImmuneRACE study (first 160 participants) and from 1,200 or so subjects provided by 6 global collaborators. The sample metadata nearly always contained a de-identified subject ID, COVID-19 status, age in years and sex. Where available, HLA class I and class II types were obtained from metadata supplied by the sample provider rather than from assay-based typing. Summary of the overall study and its limitations: The amount of clinical and demographic metadata varied by source and participant and was provided uncurated.

The immunoSEQ Assay, a bias-controlled multiplex PCR, was used to amplify TCRbeta CDR3 regions from genomic DNA. In the source study's methods: Within the assay, amplification of reference gene primers was used to estimate how many nucleated cells each sample contained. To quantify the absolute abundance of each unique TCRbeta CDR3 rearrangement, sequence reads were collapsed and filtered. Productive Simpson clonality was computed per sample as the square root of Simpson's diversity index over productive rearrangements. TCRdb provides this immuneACCESS table in a form limited to in-frame rearrangements. Some clones are lacking; in checked studies, under half of them reflect an unresolved V gene, and why the rest are absent is not known. That table is the source of V, J and clone size, and D and trimming were worked out from the DNA. Within this sample are just over 90,000 clones, with about 90% of them counted one time only. The ten largest clonotypes hold about 1.5% of the sample.

Trimming leaves V shorter by 6 bases and J shorter by 3 bases, with the junction holding 10 bases beyond the gene matches. CDR1 SGHVS and CDR2 FNYEAQ were looked up in the germline V gene. The CDR3 runs 15 residues from the cysteine to the phenylalanine. Of the read, only the CDR3 DNA is kept; its 45 bases are in frame from base 1. Rearrangement joined TRBV7-6 to TRBJ1-2; 7 bases in the junction line up with TRBD1. The receptor comes from a human donor with active COVID-19. The donor label of this sample is uncertain. Sequenced material: peripheral blood. The DNA sequence is TGTGCCAGCAGTCAACCGGGACAGTCATACTATGGCTACACCTTC. Its coded protein is CASSQPGQSYYGYTF.